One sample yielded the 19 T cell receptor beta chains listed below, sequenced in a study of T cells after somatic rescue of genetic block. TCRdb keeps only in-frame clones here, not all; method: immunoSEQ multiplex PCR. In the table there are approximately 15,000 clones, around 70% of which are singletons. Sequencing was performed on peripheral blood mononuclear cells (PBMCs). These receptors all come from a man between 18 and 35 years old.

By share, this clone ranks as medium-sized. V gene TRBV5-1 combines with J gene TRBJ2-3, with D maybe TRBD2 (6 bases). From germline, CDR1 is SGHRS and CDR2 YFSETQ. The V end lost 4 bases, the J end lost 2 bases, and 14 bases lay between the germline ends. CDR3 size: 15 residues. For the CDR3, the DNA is TGCGCCAGCAGCCTCCTGATGGGACTCACAGATACGCAGTATTTT. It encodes CASSLLMGLTDTQYF.

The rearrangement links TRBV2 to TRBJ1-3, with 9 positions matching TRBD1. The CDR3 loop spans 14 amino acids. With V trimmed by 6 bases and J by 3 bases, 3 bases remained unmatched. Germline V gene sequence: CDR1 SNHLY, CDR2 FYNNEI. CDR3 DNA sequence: TGTGCCAGCAGGTTGACAGGGGGTGGAAACACCATATATTTT. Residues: CASRLTGGGNTIYF.

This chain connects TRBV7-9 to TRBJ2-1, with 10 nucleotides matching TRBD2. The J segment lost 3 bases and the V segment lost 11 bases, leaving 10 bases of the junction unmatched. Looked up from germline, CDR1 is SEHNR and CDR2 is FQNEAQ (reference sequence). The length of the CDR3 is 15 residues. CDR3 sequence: CALRASGGLYNEQFF. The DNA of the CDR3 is TGTGCCCTTCGGGCTAGCGGGGGCCTCTACAATGAGCAGTTCTTC.

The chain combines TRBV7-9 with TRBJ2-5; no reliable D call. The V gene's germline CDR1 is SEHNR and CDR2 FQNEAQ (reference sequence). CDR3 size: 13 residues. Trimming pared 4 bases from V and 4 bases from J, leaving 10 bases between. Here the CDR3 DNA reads TGTGCCAGCAGCTCCCGGGTCACAGAGACCCAGTACTTC. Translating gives CASSSRVTETQYF.

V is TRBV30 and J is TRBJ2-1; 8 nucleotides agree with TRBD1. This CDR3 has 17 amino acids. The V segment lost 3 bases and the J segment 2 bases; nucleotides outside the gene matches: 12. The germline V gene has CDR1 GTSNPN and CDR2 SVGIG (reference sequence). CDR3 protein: CAWRAGTGGGAYNEQFF. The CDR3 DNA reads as TGTGCCTGGAGGGCCGGGACAGGCGGAGGAGCCTACAATGAGCAGTTCTTC.

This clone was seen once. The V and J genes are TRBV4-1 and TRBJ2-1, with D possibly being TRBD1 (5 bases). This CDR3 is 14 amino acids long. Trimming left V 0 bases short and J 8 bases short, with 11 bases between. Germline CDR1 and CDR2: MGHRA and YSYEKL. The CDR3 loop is CASSQDHTQDEQFF. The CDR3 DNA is TGCGCCAGCAGCCAAGATCACACACAGGATGAGCAGTTCTTC.

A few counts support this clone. In nucleotides, the CDR3 is TGTGCCAGCAGCTTCAAACTAGCCGCTAGCACAGATACGCAGTATTTT. Translating gives CASSFKLAASTDTQYF. The V call is TRBV5-4, the J call TRBJ2-3; D is perhaps TRBD2 (6 bases). Germline lookup yields CDR1 SGHNT and CDR2 YYREEE (reference sequence). CDR3 length: 16 amino acids. Trimming took off 2 bases at V and 0 bases at J, with 13 bases between the two ends.

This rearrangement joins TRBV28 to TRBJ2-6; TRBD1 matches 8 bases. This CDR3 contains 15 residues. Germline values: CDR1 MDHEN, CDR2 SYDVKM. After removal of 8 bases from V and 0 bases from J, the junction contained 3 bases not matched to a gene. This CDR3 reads CASGTGHSGANVLTF. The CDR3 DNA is TGTGCCAGCGGGACAGGCCACTCTGGGGCCAACGTCCTGACTTTC.

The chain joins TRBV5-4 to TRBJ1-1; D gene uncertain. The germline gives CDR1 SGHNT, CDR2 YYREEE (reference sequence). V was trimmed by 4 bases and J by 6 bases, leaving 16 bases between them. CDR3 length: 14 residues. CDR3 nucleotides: TGTGCCAGCAGCCGTGACTACCTAGGCGCTGAAGCTTTCTTT. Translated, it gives CASSRDYLGAEAFF.

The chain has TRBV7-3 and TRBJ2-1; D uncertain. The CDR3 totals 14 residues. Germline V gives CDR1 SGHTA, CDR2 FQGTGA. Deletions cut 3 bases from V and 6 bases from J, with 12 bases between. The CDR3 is CASSLAGPVNEQFF. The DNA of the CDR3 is TGTGCCAGCAGCTTGGCTGGCCCGGTCAATGAGCAGTTCTTC.

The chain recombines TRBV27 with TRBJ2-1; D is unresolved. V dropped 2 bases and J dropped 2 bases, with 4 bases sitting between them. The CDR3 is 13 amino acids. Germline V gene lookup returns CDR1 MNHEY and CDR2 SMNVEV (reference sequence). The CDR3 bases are TGTGCCAGCAGTTTAATGCCCTACAATGAGCAGTTCTTC. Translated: CASSLMPYNEQFF.

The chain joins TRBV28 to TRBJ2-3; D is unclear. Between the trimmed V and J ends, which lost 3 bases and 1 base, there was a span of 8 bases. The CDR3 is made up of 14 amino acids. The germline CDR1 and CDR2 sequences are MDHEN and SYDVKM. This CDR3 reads CASSFLSGTDTQYF. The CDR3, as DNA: TGTGCCAGCAGTTTCCTCTCCGGCACAGATACGCAGTATTTT.

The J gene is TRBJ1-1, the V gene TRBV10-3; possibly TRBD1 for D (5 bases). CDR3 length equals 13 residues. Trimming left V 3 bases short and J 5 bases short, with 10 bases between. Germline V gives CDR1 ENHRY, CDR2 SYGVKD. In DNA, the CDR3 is TGTGCCATCAGTGACAGGGTGGGGACTGAAGCTTTCTTT. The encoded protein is CAISDRVGTEAFF.

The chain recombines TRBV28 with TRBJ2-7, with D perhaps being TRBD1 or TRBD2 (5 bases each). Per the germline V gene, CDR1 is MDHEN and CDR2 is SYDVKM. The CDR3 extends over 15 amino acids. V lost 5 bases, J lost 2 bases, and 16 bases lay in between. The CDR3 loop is CASSETRDPTYEQYF. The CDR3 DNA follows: TGTGCCAGCAGTGAAACTCGGGACCCCACCTACGAGCAGTACTTC.

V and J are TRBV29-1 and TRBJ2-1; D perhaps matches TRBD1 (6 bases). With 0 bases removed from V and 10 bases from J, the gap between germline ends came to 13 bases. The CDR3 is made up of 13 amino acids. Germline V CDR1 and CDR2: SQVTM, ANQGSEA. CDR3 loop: CSVEDQDRREQFF. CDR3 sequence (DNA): TGCAGCGTTGAAGATCAGGACAGAAGGGAGCAGTTCTTC.

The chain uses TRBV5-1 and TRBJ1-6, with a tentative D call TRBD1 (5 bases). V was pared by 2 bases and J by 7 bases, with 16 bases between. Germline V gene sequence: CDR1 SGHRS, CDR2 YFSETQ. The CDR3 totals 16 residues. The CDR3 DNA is TGCGCCAGCAGCTTAAGAGGGCAGGGCGGAAATTCACCCCTCCACTTT. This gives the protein CASSLRGQGGNSPLHF. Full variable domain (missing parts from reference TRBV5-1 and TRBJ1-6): KAGVTQTPRYLIKTRGQQVTLSCSPISGHRSVSWYQQTPGQGLQFLFEYFSETQRNKGNFPGRFSGRQFSNSRSEMNVSTLELGDSALYLCASSLRGQGGNSPLHFGNGTRLTVT.

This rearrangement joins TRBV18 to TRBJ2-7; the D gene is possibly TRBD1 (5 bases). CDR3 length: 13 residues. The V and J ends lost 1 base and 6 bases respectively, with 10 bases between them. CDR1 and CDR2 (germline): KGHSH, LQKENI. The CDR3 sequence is CASSPQGWSEQYF. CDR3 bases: TGTGCCAGCTCACCACAGGGGTGGAGCGAGCAGTACTTC.

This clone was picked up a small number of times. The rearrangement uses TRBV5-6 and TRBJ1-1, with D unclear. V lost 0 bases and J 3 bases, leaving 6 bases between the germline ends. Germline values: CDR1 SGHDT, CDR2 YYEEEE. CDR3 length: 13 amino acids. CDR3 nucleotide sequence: TGTGCCAGCAGCTTGGTTTGGGACACTGAAGCTTTCTTT. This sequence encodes CASSLVWDTEAFF.

The CDR3 loop reads CASSREEGFSPLHF. The DNA for the CDR3 is TGTGCCAGCTCACGGGAAGAAGGTTTTTCACCCCTCCACTTT. This chain connects TRBV18 to TRBJ1-6; no firm D call. The CDR3 totals 14 residues. The V and J ends lost 4 bases and 9 bases respectively, with 13 bases between them. CDR1 is KGHSH and CDR2 is LQKENI in the germline V gene.